The 28 T cell receptor beta chains given below trace back to one sample, sequenced in a study of type 1 regulatory T cells. TCRdb reanalysed the reads using MiXCR and keeps one entry per CDR3 protein. Among 80,000 to 100,000 distinct CDR3 sequences listed, roughly a third were seen once. What was sequenced was CD4+ T cells, either the whole sample or a sorted fraction (not recorded which). The receptors shown here come from a human donor in good health.

The chain combines TRBV19 with TRBJ2-4; TRBD2 matches 8 bases. The CDR3 has 15 amino acids. Looked up from germline, CDR1 is LNHDA and CDR2 is SQIVND (reference sequence). With 1 base clipped from V and 13 bases from J, the junction kept 12 bases outside the gene matches. This chain's CDR3 is CASSIVGLAGDPQYF. DNA of the CDR3: TGTGCCAGTAGTATAGTTGGGCTAGCGGGCGACCCGCAGTACTTC.

A remark on this clonotype: Sequence at one end of the junction differs from germline and may be a read error. This chain connects TRBV10-1 to TRBJ2-2; 11 bases are a match to TRBD1. CDR1 is WNHNN, CDR2 SYGVQD, per germline (reference sequence). This CDR3 has 14 residues. The CDR3 region has the DNA TGCGCCAGCAGCGGACAGGGGGCGACCGGGGAGCTGTGTTTT. Translating it yields CASSGQGATGELCF.

The chain recombines TRBV29-1 with TRBJ2-1, with 8 nucleotides matching TRBD1. The CDR3 has 12 residues. The V gene end was trimmed by 6 bases and the J gene end by 9 bases; junction bases not matched to a gene: 7. Germline CDR1 SQVTM, CDR2 ANQGSEA. CDR3 coding DNA: TGCAGCGTGTTGACAGGGGATATTGAGCAGTTCTTC. Amino acids: CSVLTGDIEQFF.

This clonotype has ten or more counts. The rearrangement links TRBV12-3 or TRBV12-4 to TRBJ1-4; D is uncertain. V dropped 6 bases and J dropped 6 bases, with 17 bases sitting between them. The length of the CDR3 is 15 residues. CDR3 sequence reads: CASSSPSRWDEKLFF. The DNA of the CDR3 is TGTGCCAGCAGCTCCCCGAGCCGGTGGGATGAAAAACTGTTTTTT.

This clonotype was seen only a few times. CDR3 in DNA: TGTGCCAGCACGGTAGCGGGAGGGCCCACCGGGGAGCTGTTTTTT. Translated: CASTVAGGPTGELFF. The chain links TRBV6-1 to TRBJ2-2, with TRBD2 identical over 11 bases. J lost 4 bases, V lost 7 bases, and 5 bases had no gene match. This CDR3 region has 15 residues. CDR1 is MNHNS and CDR2 is SASEGT in the germline V gene.

The CDR3 here is CASSSRRLAGVEQYF. The CDR3 region has the DNA TGTGCCAGCAGCTCCCGCAGGCTAGCGGGAGTAGAGCAGTACTTC. The rearrangement joins TRBV7-8 to TRBJ2-7, with 10 bases aligning to TRBD2. Germline assignment: CDR1 SGHVS and CDR2 FQNEAQ. Germline trimming cut 4 bases from V and 7 bases from J; bases unmatched to any gene: 10. CDR3 length equals 15 residues.

This clonotype was seen only a few times. The CDR3 does not end in the conserved phenylalanine or tryptophan, so this is likely a read error. The DNA is left out, because the CDR3 cannot be placed on it with certainty; the CDR3 is given as TCRdb lists it. V gene TRBV5-1 combines with J gene TRBJ2-1; the table gives TRBD2 as D, unverified against the DNA. Ends included, the CDR3 has 14 residues. Per the germline V gene, CDR1 is SGHRS and CDR2 is YFSETQ. The CDR3: CASSLEDAGTRGFL.

V usage is TRBV5-1 and J usage is TRBJ2-7, with TRBD1 matching 7 bases. Germline-derived CDR1 and CDR2 are SGHRS and YFSETQ. The V and J ends lost 2 bases and 3 bases, in that order; junction bases with no gene match: 8. This CDR3 contains 15 residues. The CDR3 nucleotides read TGCGCCAGCAGCTTCGGCGACAGGGTAGTCTACGAGCAGTACTTC. Translated: CASSFGDRVVYEQYF. The full variable domain, completed using reference TRBV5-1 and TRBJ2-7, is KAGVTQTPRYLIKTRGQQVTLSCSPISGHRSVSWYQQTPGQGLQFLFEYFSETQRNKGNFPGRFSGRQFSNSRSEMNVSTLELGDSALYLCASSFGDRVVYEQYFGPGTRLTVT.

The CDR3 protein is CASSVVDHNEQFF. DNA for the CDR3: TGTGCCAGCAGCGTAGTGGACCACAATGAGCAGTTCTTC. This chain joins TRBV9 and TRBJ2-1; no reliable D call. CDR1 is SGDLS, CDR2 YYNGEE, per germline. This CDR3 region has 13 residues. Trimming stripped 0 bases from V and 5 bases from J, with 6 bases between.

The V gene is TRBV3-1, the J gene TRBJ2-1, with 8 nucleotides matching TRBD1. Trimming took 4 bases from V and 3 from J; bases not matched to a gene: 8. Germline CDR1 reads LGHDT; CDR2 reads YNNKEL (reference sequence). The CDR3 has 16 amino acids. The DNA of the CDR3 is TGTGCCAGCAGCCCAAGGACAGGGTCGGGCTACAATGAGCAGTTCTTC. Amino acids: CASSPRTGSGYNEQFF.

The chain carries TRBV5-1 and TRBJ1-1, with D perhaps matching TRBD1 (5 bases). The CDR3 is made up of 16 amino acids. CDR1 is SGHRS and CDR2 is YFSETQ in the germline V gene. The V gene lost 4 bases and the J gene lost 0 bases, with 16 bases spanning the gap. In DNA, the CDR3 is TGCGCCAGCAGCCGATCTGGAGGGGCCCTGAACACTGAAGCTTTCTTT. This sequence encodes CASSRSGGALNTEAFF. Drawing the rest from reference TRBV5-1 and TRBJ1-1, the complete variable domain is KAGVTQTPRYLIKTRGQQVTLSCSPISGHRSVSWYQQTPGQGLQFLFEYFSETQRNKGNFPGRFSGRQFSNSRSEMNVSTLELGDSALYLCASSRSGGALNTEAFFGQGTRLTVV.

This clonotype has a handful of counts. The V call is TRBV7-6, the J call TRBJ2-2; D unresolved. CDR3 size: 15 residues. The V gene lost 5 bases and the J gene lost 5 bases, with 15 bases spanning the gap. Germline CDR1 and CDR2: SGHVS and FNYEAQ. CDR3 DNA sequence: TGTGCCAGCAGCCCGAGCCCCTCAAGTACCGGGGAGCTGTTTTTT. Residues: CASSPSPSSTGELFF.

This clonotype appeared a few times. The chain carries TRBV10-3 and TRBJ2-7; D remains ambiguous. The CDR3 sequence is 15 residues long. Trimming left V 0 bases short and J 2 bases short, with 11 bases between. Germline values: CDR1 ENHRY, CDR2 SYGVKD. The CDR3 here is CAISESLEQTYEQYF. In DNA, the CDR3 is TGTGCCATCAGTGAGTCGCTTGAACAGACCTACGAGCAGTACTTC.

The gene calls are TRBV5-1 and TRBJ1-3; possible D gene TRBD1, 5 bases. The CDR3 extends over 15 amino acids. In germline, CDR1 is SGHRS, CDR2 YFSETQ. Trimming left V 1 base short and J 4 bases short, with 12 bases between. DNA for the CDR3: TGCGCCAGCAGCTTGAACTCAGGGTCAGGAAACACCATATATTTT. The encoded protein is CASSLNSGSGNTIYF.

This chain connects TRBV4-1 to TRBJ2-1, with D possibly TRBD1 on 5 matching bases. Trimming took 5 bases from V and 0 from J, leaving 11 bases between them. Germline values: CDR1 MGHRA, CDR2 YSYEKL. This CDR3 has 15 amino acids. The CDR3 here is CASSDRQGSYNEQFF. As DNA, the CDR3 is TGCGCCAGCAGCGATCGGCAGGGCTCCTACAATGAGCAGTTCTTC.

This clonotype was observed a handful of times. This sequence joins TRBV7-8 and TRBJ1-2; unclear D gene. V was trimmed by 2 bases and J by 8 bases, leaving 18 bases between them. This CDR3 spans 15 amino acids. Germline V lookup: CDR1 SGHVS, CDR2 FQNEAQ. CDR3 in amino acids: CASSLLAKGAQGYTF. The CDR3 nucleotides are TGTGCCAGCAGCTTATTAGCGAAGGGAGCACAAGGCTACACCTTC.

This clonotype has just a few counts. The rearrangement uses TRBV18 and TRBJ1-2, with D unclear. The V gene's germline CDR1 is KGHSH and CDR2 LQKENI. The length of the CDR3 is 14 residues. V lost 0 bases to trimming and J lost 5 bases, with 10 bases between them. The CDR3 protein is CASSPPGGGYGYTF. In nucleotides, the CDR3 is TGTGCCAGCTCACCACCGGGAGGAGGTTATGGCTACACCTTC.

This clonotype occurred a few times. This chain joins TRBV27 and TRBJ1-3; D not resolved. Germline V gives CDR1 MNHEY, CDR2 SMNVEV (reference sequence). This CDR3 has 13 residues. Trimming cost V 6 bases and J 4 bases, with 10 bases left between them. CDR3 sequence: CASSPGDGNTIYF. DNA of the CDR3: TGTGCCAGCAGCCCCGGCGACGGAAACACCATATATTTT.

This clonotype was observed a few times. The V gene is TRBV20-1, the J gene TRBJ1-1, with D possibly matching TRBD1 (5 bases). Germline lookup yields CDR1 DFQATT and CDR2 SNEGSKA (reference sequence). The CDR3 has 12 residues. The chain's CDR3 is CRGQGGDTEAFF. DNA of the CDR3: TGCAGGGGGCAGGGAGGTGACACTGAAGCTTTCTTT.

This chain connects TRBV7-9 to TRBJ1-3; no firm D call. Trimming stripped 7 bases from V and 0 bases from J, with 10 bases between. The CDR3 extends over 14 amino acids. Looked up from germline, CDR1 is SEHNR and CDR2 is FQNEAQ (reference sequence). The CDR3, as DNA: TGTGCCAGCACCCGGGAGAGCTCTGGAAACACCATATATTTT. Residues: CASTRESSGNTIYF.

The rearrangement uses TRBV6-2 or TRBV6-3 and TRBJ1-5; possibly TRBD1 for D (6 bases). The CDR3 is 14 amino acids. The V gene's germline CDR1 is MNHEY and CDR2 SVGEGT. V lost 7 bases and J 2 bases, leaving 12 bases between the germline ends. The CDR3 is CASNNRVGNQPQHF. Written as DNA, the CDR3 is TGTGCCAGCAATAACAGGGTTGGCAATCAGCCCCAGCATTTT.

The chain uses TRBV12-3 or TRBV12-4 and TRBJ1-2; 8 nucleotides align to TRBD1. CDR3 length: 14 amino acids. Germline trimming cut 4 bases from V and 6 bases from J; bases unmatched to any gene: 7. CDR3 coding DNA: TGTGCCAGCAGTTCCTTCAGGGGGCGTGATGGCTACACCTTC. Translating gives CASSSFRGRDGYTF.

This clonotype was counted at least ten times. The CDR3 reads CASSYSSGRPWYEQYF. CDR3 bases: TGTGCCAGCAGTTACTCCAGCGGGAGGCCTTGGTACGAGCAGTACTTC. V and J are TRBV6-5 and TRBJ2-7; the match to TRBD2 covers 9 bases. Germline V gene sequence: CDR1 MNHEY, CDR2 SVGAGI. The CDR3 extends over 16 amino acids. V lost 0 bases, J lost 4 bases, and 7 bases stayed unmatched.

The chain uses TRBV19 and TRBJ1-5; D is uncertain. V was shortened by 5 bases and J by 1 base, with 12 bases between the two germline ends. Germline loops: CDR1 LNHDA, CDR2 SQIVND (reference sequence). The CDR3 has 15 amino acids. The CDR3 coding sequence is TGTGCCAGTAGTCTTCGGCGTCCGAGCAATCAGCCCCAGCATTTT. It specifies CASSLRRPSNQPQHF.

The chain couples TRBV12-3 or TRBV12-4 to TRBJ2-2; D is undetermined. CDR3 length equals 13 residues. Between the trimmed V and J ends, which lost 3 bases and 5 bases, there was a span of 7 bases. The CDR3 sequence: CASSFRKTGELFF. Written as DNA, the CDR3 is TGTGCCAGCAGTTTCCGGAAAACCGGGGAGCTGTTTTTT.

This clonotype was found a few times. The rearrangement uses TRBV28 and TRBJ2-2, with 11 nucleotides matching TRBD2. Looked up from germline, CDR1 is MDHEN and CDR2 is SYDVKM. Trimming took 6 bases from V and 5 from J; bases not matched to a gene: 11. CDR3 length equals 17 residues. The chain's CDR3 is CASRGPSGRPGTGELFF. In nucleotides, the CDR3 is TGTGCCAGCAGGGGTCCTAGCGGGAGGCCGGGGACCGGGGAGCTGTTTTTT.

The chain joins TRBV20-1 to TRBJ2-3; 12 bases agree with TRBD2. The ends lost 3 bases at V and 4 bases at J; junction bases unmatched: 2. CDR1 is DFQATT, CDR2 SNEGSKA, per germline (reference sequence). This CDR3 has 14 amino acids. CDR3 residues: CSARTSGRADTQYF. DNA of the CDR3: TGCAGTGCTAGGACTAGCGGGAGAGCAGATACGCAGTATTTT.

This clonotype turned up a few times. The rearrangement uses TRBV11-2 and TRBJ1-2, with D perhaps matching TRBD1 (5 bases). CDR3 length: 12 amino acids. Per the germline V gene, CDR1 is SGHAT and CDR2 is FQNNGV. V was cut by 3 bases and J by 8 bases, with 10 bases left in between. CDR3 bases: TGTGCCAGCAGCTTGGGGGTGGACGGCTACACCTTC. Protein: CASSLGVDGYTF.